The next 5 T cell receptor beta chains were all read from a single sample in a study of T cell responses to AZD1222 COVID-19 vaccine. The protocol was immunoSEQ multiplex PCR, while the TCRdb copy is restricted to in-frame clones and leaves out a portion. The repertoire consists of roughly 120,000 clones, with around 91% occurring once and the leading ten covering around 1.4%. Material: peripheral blood, obtained 28 days after the second AZD1222 dose. The receptors derive from an adult who received the AZD1222 COVID-19 vaccine.

This clone occurred once. The genes are TRBV7-3 and TRBJ1-1; no clear D gene. Germline CDR1 reads SGHTA; CDR2 reads FQGTGA. V lost 5 bases and J lost 2, with 9 bases in between. This CDR3 spans 13 amino acids. The CDR3 loop is CASSVGPNTEAFF. CDR3 DNA sequence: TGTGCCAGCAGCGTAGGCCCAAACACTGAAGCTTTCTTT.

The rearrangement uses TRBV6-5 and TRBJ2-7; possibly TRBD1 for D (5 bases). V lost 2 bases and J lost 0, with 11 bases in between. This CDR3 comprises 15 residues. CDR1 is MNHEY and CDR2 is SVGAGI in the germline V gene. In DNA, the CDR3 is TGTGCCAGCAGTTACGGCAGGGCCTCCTCCTACGAGCAGTACTTC. Encoded protein: CASSYGRASSYEQYF.

This rearrangement joins TRBV30 to TRBJ2-3; 7 bases fit TRBD2. Germline assignment: CDR1 GTSNPN and CDR2 SVGIG (reference sequence). This CDR3 contains 14 residues. Unmatched junction bases numbered 5, after V lost 0 bases and J lost 5 bases. Here the CDR3 reads CAWSVGRARDTQYF. CDR3 nucleotide sequence: TGTGCCTGGAGTGTAGGGAGGGCCCGAGATACGCAGTATTTT.

This sequence joins TRBV5-4 and TRBJ2-1, with D uncertain. Per the germline V gene, CDR1 is SGHNT and CDR2 is YYREEE (reference sequence). V gave up 4 bases and J gave up 7 bases, with 12 bases separating them. The CDR3 consists of 13 residues. CDR3 DNA sequence: TGTGCCAGCAGCCAGCGTTTAGGTAATGAGCAGTTCTTC. This gives the protein CASSQRLGNEQFF.

The rearrangement uses TRBV30 and TRBJ1-6; D remains unclear. V lost 2 bases and J 10 bases, leaving 12 bases between the germline ends. There are 13 residues in the CDR3. Germline-derived CDR1 and CDR2 are GTSNPN and SVGIG (reference sequence). The CDR3: CAWSIQNGSPLHF. As DNA, the CDR3 is TGTGCCTGGAGTATACAGAACGGATCACCCCTCCACTTT.